Below are 20 T cell receptor beta chains sequenced from a single sample in a study of blood T cell repertoires in COVID-19. The data were produced by immunoSEQ multiplex PCR, yet TCRdb's version contains in-frame clones alone and is incomplete. The table includes some 120,000 clones, more than 70% detected once. Source material: peripheral blood. These receptors were collected from a man aged 80 or over with active or convalescent COVID-19.

Only one count was recorded for this clone. J is TRBJ2-5 and V is TRBV28; 11 nucleotides match TRBD2. Germline V lookup: CDR1 MDHEN, CDR2 SYDVKM. The CDR3 totals 14 residues. With V trimmed by 8 bases and J by 5 bases, 7 bases remained unmatched. The CDR3 DNA is TGTGCCAGCCTTAGCGGGGGGGCCGGGGAGACCCAGTACTTC. Translation: CASLSGGAGETQYF.

The chain recombines TRBV19 with TRBJ1-5; TRBD1 agrees at 7 bases. The CDR3 has 15 amino acids. CDR1 is LNHDA and CDR2 is SQIVND in the germline V gene (reference sequence). V was clipped by 4 bases and J by 6 bases; unmatched bases: 9. CDR3 coding DNA: TGTGCCAGTAGTAGCGTCGCAGGGGGGTCTCAGCCCCAGCATTTT. Translation gives CASSSVAGGSQPQHF.

DNA for the CDR3: TGTGCCAGCAGCTTGGGGGGACAGGGTGCGTACTATGGCTACACCTTC. Amino acids: CASSLGGQGAYYGYTF. The chain has TRBV5-6 and TRBJ1-2; 9 bases match TRBD1. Unmatched junction bases numbered 6, after V lost 0 bases and J lost 3 bases. The CDR3 spans 16 residues. Germline values: CDR1 SGHDT, CDR2 YYEEEE.

In its sample, this clone was seen once. The chain carries TRBV5-1 and TRBJ2-5, with 12 positions matching TRBD2. J gave up 2 bases and V 1 base, and 0 bases lay outside the gene matches. Germline V gene lookup returns CDR1 SGHRS and CDR2 YFSETQ. The CDR3 has 15 residues. The CDR3 loop reads CASSLLAGGQETQYF. The CDR3 bases are TGCGCCAGCAGCTTGCTAGCGGGGGGGCAAGAGACCCAGTACTTC.

The CDR3 loop is CASSVGGTQETQYF. The DNA for the CDR3 is TGTGCCAGCAGCGTGGGGGGGACCCAAGAGACCCAGTACTTC. The chain combines TRBV9 with TRBJ2-5; 7 nucleotides agree with TRBD2. The CDR3 is 14 residues long. Germline V gene sequence: CDR1 SGDLS, CDR2 YYNGEE. The ends lost 2 bases at V and 1 base at J; junction bases unmatched: 2.

The chain couples TRBV6-5 to TRBJ2-7; 10 nucleotides align to TRBD2. Trimming removed 6 bases from V and 2 bases from J; junction bases left unmatched: 4. From germline, CDR1 is MNHEY and CDR2 SVGAGI. The CDR3 contains 14 residues. CDR3 bases: TGTGCCAGCAGAACAAGCGGGGGGGCCTACGAGCAGTACTTC. It is translated as CASRTSGGAYEQYF.

This chain joins TRBV18 and TRBJ1-1, with D uncertain. Trimming left V 3 bases short and J 0 bases short, with 8 bases between. The germline CDR1 and CDR2 sequences are KGHSH and LQKENI. The length of the CDR3 is 14 residues. CDR3 sequence (DNA): TGTGCCAGCTCACCCGCAGGCGTGAACACTGAAGCTTTCTTT. Translation gives CASSPAGVNTEAFF.

This clone was observed a few times. This rearrangement joins TRBV7-8 to TRBJ1-4; 8 bases line up with TRBD1. With V trimmed by 2 bases and J by 10 bases, 21 bases remained unmatched. The CDR3 runs 19 residues. From germline, CDR1 is SGHVS and CDR2 FQNEAQ. CDR3 nucleotide sequence: TGTGCCAGCAGCTTATTCGCCAGGACAGGGAAAACCGGCGGGGGAAAACTGTTTTTT. It yields the protein CASSLFARTGKTGGGKLFF.

This chain joins TRBV5-5 and TRBJ2-7; possible D gene TRBD1, 6 bases. Germline CDR1 SGHKS, CDR2 YYEKEE (reference sequence). The CDR3 has 15 residues. With 3 bases removed from V and 0 bases from J, the gap between germline ends came to 13 bases. The CDR3 is CASSSGHPGSYEQYF. The CDR3 DNA is TGTGCCAGCAGCTCGGGACATCCAGGCTCCTACGAGCAGTACTTC. The full variable domain, its missing parts supplied by reference TRBV5-5 and TRBJ2-7, is DAGVTQSPTHLIKTRGQQVTLRCSPISGHKSVSWYQQVLGQGPQFIFQYYEKEERGRGNFPDRFSARQFPNYSSELNVNALLLGDSALYLCASSSGHPGSYEQYFGPGTRLTVT.

This chain uses TRBV2 with TRBJ2-7, with TRBD1 matching over 7 bases. The V and J ends lost 10 bases and 1 base, in that order; junction bases with no gene match: 10. CDR1 is SNHLY and CDR2 is FYNNEI in the germline V gene. This CDR3 contains 14 residues. DNA of the CDR3: TGTGCCACCTCAATGAGGACAGGTTCCTACGAGCAGTACTTC. Its protein is CATSMRTGSYEQYF.

The chain combines TRBV6-1 with TRBJ2-3, with D possibly TRBD1 on 5 matching bases. This CDR3 comprises 18 residues. CDR1 is MNHNS, CDR2 SASEGT, per germline. V gave up 3 bases and J gave up 2 bases, with 21 bases separating them. This chain's CDR3 is CASSESSVRARDTDTQYF. The CDR3 DNA follows: TGTGCCAGCAGTGAGTCATCGGTCAGGGCTCGTGACACAGATACGCAGTATTTT.

The J gene is TRBJ1-3, the V gene TRBV19, with 8 positions matching TRBD1. The V gene end was trimmed by 7 bases and the J gene end by 0 bases; junction bases not matched to a gene: 5. Germline-derived CDR1 and CDR2 are LNHDA and SQIVND (reference sequence). The CDR3 totals 15 residues. For the CDR3, the DNA is TGTGCCAGTACTGAGACAGGGGCCTCTGGAAACACCATATATTTT. Translated: CASTETGASGNTIYF.

The chain employs TRBV6-6 and TRBJ1-4; possible D gene TRBD1, 6 bases. The length of the CDR3 is 14 residues. V was pared by 5 bases and J by 7 bases, with 14 bases between. Germline CDR1 MNHNY, CDR2 SVGAGI (reference sequence). CDR3 residues: CASSSQGMVEKLFF. DNA of the CDR3: TGTGCCAGCAGTAGTCAGGGGATGGTTGAAAAACTGTTTTTT.

V gene TRBV4-1 combines with J gene TRBJ2-5; 8 positions agree with TRBD2. Germline V CDR1 and CDR2: MGHRA, YSYEKL. This CDR3 contains 16 residues. The junction had 11 bases not matched to a gene; V was cut back by 1 base and J by 7 bases. CDR3 in DNA: TGCGCCAGCAGCCAAGTATCAGCGGGGGTTCTCTGGACCCAGTACTTC. Protein: CASSQVSAGVLWTQYF.

The V call is TRBV7-2, the J call TRBJ2-3; weak D call: TRBD2 (5 bases). The CDR3 is 16 residues long. Trimming removed 4 bases at V and 2 bases at J, with 16 bases between. The germline gives CDR1 SGHTA, CDR2 FQGNSA. CDR3 sequence: CASSSWSGNYTDTQYF. CDR3 DNA sequence: TGTGCCAGCAGCTCCTGGAGCGGAAACTACACAGATACGCAGTATTTT. Supplemented by reference TRBV7-2 and TRBJ2-3, the full variable domain reads GAGVSQSPSNKVTEKGKDVELRCDPISGHTALYWYRQSLGQGLEFLIYFQGNSAPDKSGLPSDRFSAERTGGSVSTLTIQRTQQEDSAVYLCASSSWSGNYTDTQYFGPGTRLTVL.

This CDR3 is CASSLQRRTTDTQYF. The CDR3 DNA follows: TGTGCCAGCAGCTTACAGCGGCGGACCACAGATACGCAGTATTTT. The V gene is TRBV7-2, the J gene TRBJ2-3, with a tentative D call TRBD2 (5 bases). This CDR3 is built from 15 residues. CDR1 is SGHTA, CDR2 FQGNSA, per germline. V was pared by 2 bases and J by 2 bases, with 11 bases between.

The CDR3 loop is CASSYSKNSYNSPLHF. The CDR3 DNA is TGTGCCAGCAGTTACAGCAAAAACTCCTATAATTCACCCCTCCACTTT. The J gene is TRBJ1-6, the V gene TRBV6-5; D gene unclear. The CDR3 has 16 residues. The V end lost 2 bases, the J end lost 0 bases, and 8 bases lay between the germline ends. Germline lookup yields CDR1 MNHEY and CDR2 SVGAGI.

This clone has a single count. CDR3 region: CASSRTSGGETQYF. CDR3 coding DNA: TGTGCCAGCAGCAGGACTAGCGGGGGAGAGACCCAGTACTTC. This rearrangement joins TRBV11-1 to TRBJ2-5; 13 bases align to TRBD2. The CDR3 is 14 residues long. Trimming cost V 5 bases and J 4 bases; bases outside gene matches: 1. CDR1 and CDR2 (germline): SGHAT, FQDESV (reference sequence).

This clone has a single count. The chain employs TRBV7-2 and TRBJ2-7, with D uncertain. Germline CDR1 SGHTA, CDR2 FQGNSA. The CDR3 is 15 residues long. Trimming removed 1 base from V and 2 bases from J, with 12 bases in between. The CDR3 reads CASSLGWQVPYEQYF. The CDR3 nucleotides are TGTGCCAGCAGCTTAGGTTGGCAGGTGCCCTACGAGCAGTACTTC.

The rearrangement uses TRBV6-1 and TRBJ1-2; D might be TRBD1 (5 bases). The germline V gene has CDR1 MNHNS and CDR2 SASEGT. This CDR3 spans 14 amino acids. V shed 0 bases and J shed 4 bases, with 9 bases lying between them. CDR3 nucleotides: TGTGCCAGCAGTGAAGCGACCAGGGCCTATGGCTACACCTTC. Its translation: CASSEATRAYGYTF.